The 28 T cell receptor beta chains listed next were all sequenced from one sample in a study of shared clonotypes between healthy human individuals. Sequenced by immunoSEQ multiplex PCR; TCRdb stores in-frame clones only, minus some. The sample includes roughly 1,600,000 clones, about 98.5% of them seen just once. The sample consisted of naive CD4+ T cells sorted from blood. Subset noted: CD45RA+ positively selected. The receptors were gathered from a man aged 25-40 years in good health.

The V gene is TRBV5-1, the J gene TRBJ2-7, with 9 bases that match TRBD1. Germline V gives CDR1 SGHRS, CDR2 YFSETQ. Trimming took 4 bases from V and 2 from J; bases not matched to a gene: 4. The CDR3 extends over 14 amino acids. CDR3 coding DNA: TGCGCCAGCAGCATGACAGGGGGTCCCTACGAGCAGTACTTC. Protein sequence: CASSMTGGPYEQYF.

V gene TRBV6-1 combines with J gene TRBJ1-5; maybe TRBD1 (5 bases). The CDR3 covers 15 residues. CDR1 is MNHNS, CDR2 SASEGT, per germline. V dropped 1 base and J dropped 6 bases, with 13 bases sitting between them. The DNA for the CDR3 is TGTGCCAGCAGTGAAGGAACAGGAGGTTTTCAGCCCCAGCATTTT. Translating it yields CASSEGTGGFQPQHF.

This chain uses TRBV27 with TRBJ2-2; 13 bases match TRBD2. V lost 6 bases, J lost 4 bases, and 8 bases stayed unmatched. CDR1 MNHEY and CDR2 SMNVEV come from the germline V gene (reference sequence). This CDR3 is 17 amino acids long. CDR3 amino acids: CASRGLAGKGSTGELFF. CDR3 nucleotides: TGTGCCAGCAGGGGACTAGCGGGAAAAGGTAGCACCGGGGAGCTGTTTTTT.

J is TRBJ2-5 and V is TRBV6-5, with D tentatively TRBD1 or TRBD2 (5 bases each). Germline V gives CDR1 MNHEY, CDR2 SVGAGI. This CDR3 has 13 amino acids. Trimming took 7 bases from V and 2 from J, leaving 11 bases between them. The CDR3 loop reads CASMGTAQETQYF. The CDR3 bases are TGTGCCAGCATGGGGACGGCTCAAGAGACCCAGTACTTC.

As for this clone: Other DNA sequences in this sample translate to the same CDR3. The CDR3: CASSLGTSGSEQFF. CDR3 nucleotides: TGCGCCAGCAGCTTAGGGACTAGCGGGTCTGAGCAGTTCTTC. The chain carries TRBV5-1 and TRBJ2-1; 12 bases align to TRBD2. V lost 2 bases and J lost 9; bases outside the gene matches: 3. Germline V CDR1 and CDR2: SGHRS, YFSETQ. The CDR3 extends over 14 amino acids.

As for this clone: This specimen includes other DNA sequences encoding the same CDR3. The V gene is TRBV7-2, the J gene TRBJ2-3; no reliable D call. V shed 5 bases and J shed 6 bases, with 9 bases lying between them. This CDR3 has 12 residues. CDR1 and CDR2 (germline): SGHTA, FQGNSA. The DNA of the CDR3 is TGTGCCAGCAGCCCCCCCGCGGATACGCAGTATTTT. Its protein product is CASSPPADTQYF.

This clone was observed a single time. The gene calls are TRBV9 and TRBJ1-5; 7 bases agree with TRBD1. This CDR3 comprises 16 residues. Germline V gene sequence: CDR1 SGDLS, CDR2 YYNGEE. V shed 3 bases and J 0 bases; nucleotides not matched to a gene: 6. The CDR3, as DNA: TGTGCCAGCAGCGCGGGAGGGGGCATTAGCAATCAGCCCCAGCATTTT. It codes for CASSAGGGISNQPQHF.

This CDR3 is CAISTQNTGELFF. The CDR3 coding sequence is TGTGCCATCAGTACACAGAACACCGGGGAGCTGTTTTTT. This rearrangement joins TRBV10-3 to TRBJ2-2; D is undetermined. V was cut by 5 bases and J by 1 base, with 5 bases left in between. CDR1 and CDR2 from the germline V gene are ENHRY and SYGVKD. CDR3 size: 13 residues.

This clone was counted once. This rearrangement joins TRBV19 to TRBJ2-5, with no clear D. V shed 0 bases and J shed 3 bases, with 8 bases lying between them. CDR1 is LNHDA, CDR2 SQIVND, per germline (reference sequence). This CDR3 comprises 14 residues. CDR3 coding DNA: TGTGCCAGTAGTATAGAACCCCAGAAAGAGACCCAGTACTTC. It specifies CASSIEPQKETQYF.

The J gene is TRBJ2-7, the V gene TRBV23-1; D is unclear. TRBV23-1 is an ORF, with its function uncertain. V was pared by 1 base and J by 12 bases, with 25 bases between. The CDR3 is 16 amino acids. DNA for the CDR3: TGCGCCAGCAGTCAATTGAAAGGACGCCGGGCCAGGATGCGGTACTTC. Amino acids: CASSQLKGRRARMRYF.

A note on this clone: This sample includes further DNA sequences coding for the same CDR3. The gene calls are TRBV7-9 and TRBJ2-7, with D uncertain. V gave up 3 bases and J gave up 3 bases, with 6 bases separating them. CDR3 size: 12 residues. CDR1 and CDR2 (germline): SEHNR, FQNEAQ (reference sequence). CDR3 sequence reads: CASSFNSYEQYF. The DNA of the CDR3 is TGTGCCAGCAGCTTTAACAGCTACGAGCAGTACTTC.

The CDR3 here is CSVGVPEAFF. CDR3 bases: TGCAGCGTTGGGGTCCCTGAAGCTTTCTTT. The chain uses TRBV29-1 and TRBJ1-1, with D unclear. In germline, CDR1 is SQVTM, CDR2 ANQGSEA. V was cut by 4 bases and J by 6 bases, with 6 bases left in between. CDR3 length equals 10 residues.

The gene calls are TRBV15 and TRBJ2-7; 7 bases line up with TRBD2. The V gene's germline CDR1 is LNHNV and CDR2 YYDKDF (reference sequence). The V and J ends lost 0 bases and 2 bases, in that order; junction bases with no gene match: 4. This CDR3 comprises 15 residues. Here the CDR3 reads CATSREMGGTYEQYF. The DNA of the CDR3 is TGTGCCACCAGCAGAGAGATGGGAGGGACCTACGAGCAGTACTTC.

The CDR3 protein is CASNSGRDTGELFF. The CDR3 region has the DNA TGTGCCAGCAATAGCGGGAGAGACACCGGGGAGCTGTTTTTT. This rearrangement joins TRBV9 to TRBJ2-2, with TRBD2 identical over 9 bases. From germline, CDR1 is SGDLS and CDR2 YYNGEE. V shed 6 bases, J shed 3 bases, and the junction held 3 bases outside the gene matches. The CDR3 sequence is 14 residues long.

As concerns this clone: Other DNA sequences in this sample translate to the same CDR3. The chain carries TRBV30 and TRBJ2-7, with D hard to call. Looked up from germline, CDR1 is GTSNPN and CDR2 is SVGIG (reference sequence). V was clipped by 0 bases and J by 4 bases, with 4 bases between them. This CDR3 has 11 residues. The CDR3 DNA sequence: TGTGCCTGGAGTGTTGCTTACGAGCAGTACTTC. Translation: CAWSVAYEQYF.

The rearrangement joins TRBV6-5 to TRBJ1-3, with D perhaps matching TRBD1 (6 bases). V lost 2 bases and J 2 bases, leaving 10 bases between the germline ends. Germline CDR1 MNHEY, CDR2 SVGAGI. CDR3 length equals 15 residues. The CDR3 spells CASSYGGGAGNTIYF. CDR3 nucleotide sequence: TGTGCCAGCAGTTACGGAGGGGGAGCTGGAAACACCATATATTTT.

The rearrangement uses TRBV2 and TRBJ2-7; perhaps TRBD1 as D (6 bases). The V end lost 7 bases, the J end lost 5 bases, and 15 bases lay between the germline ends. The length of the CDR3 is 13 residues. Germline V lookup: CDR1 SNHLY, CDR2 FYNNEI. The CDR3 loop is CASTGQLRNEQYF. The CDR3 region has the DNA TGTGCCAGCACCGGACAGTTACGGAACGAGCAGTACTTC. Drawing the rest from reference TRBV2 and TRBJ2-7, the complete variable domain is EPEVTQTPSHQVTQMGQEVILRCVPISNHLYFYWYRQILGQKVEFLVSFYNNEISEKSEIFDDQFSVERPDGSNFTLKIRSTKLEDSAMYFCASTGQLRNEQYFGPGTRLTVT.

The V and J genes are TRBV2 and TRBJ2-7; D ambiguous. The V end lost 2 bases, the J end lost 5 bases, and 13 bases lay between the germline ends. CDR1 and CDR2 (germline): SNHLY, FYNNEI. This CDR3 comprises 14 residues. CDR3 sequence reads: CASSEFREGNEQYF. DNA for the CDR3: TGTGCCAGCAGTGAATTTAGGGAAGGGAACGAGCAGTACTTC.

V gene TRBV14 combines with J gene TRBJ2-3; perhaps TRBD1 as D (6 bases). V was cut by 1 base and J by 2 bases, with 10 bases left in between. This CDR3 has 15 amino acids. The germline gives CDR1 SGHDN, CDR2 FVKESK. CDR3 amino acids: CASSQGRDTTDTQYF. The DNA for the CDR3 is TGTGCCAGCAGCCAAGGACGGGACACCACAGATACGCAGTATTTT.

The gene calls are TRBV6-1 and TRBJ1-3, with 7 bases lining up with TRBD1. After removal of 4 bases from V and 8 bases from J, the junction contained 20 bases not matched to a gene. This CDR3 is 18 amino acids long. Germline V gives CDR1 MNHNS, CDR2 SASEGT. The CDR3 is CASSGKPNPTGVVYTIYF. As DNA, the CDR3 is TGTGCCAGCAGTGGAAAACCCAACCCTACAGGGGTGGTATACACCATATATTTT.

The J gene is TRBJ2-1, the V gene TRBV2; D not certain. Germline V gives CDR1 SNHLY, CDR2 FYNNEI. The CDR3 is made up of 12 amino acids. V dropped 7 bases and J dropped 7 bases, with 11 bases sitting between them. Written as DNA, the CDR3 is TGTGCCAGCACCAAGGCTGATAATGAGCAGTTCTTC. Amino acids: CASTKADNEQFF.

The rearrangement joins TRBV9 to TRBJ2-7, with 7 bases matching TRBD1. Germline V gene data show CDR1 as SGDLS and CDR2 as YYNGEE. This CDR3 has 13 amino acids. V was clipped by 3 bases and J by 6 bases; unmatched bases: 6. CDR3 in amino acids: CASSAHRGSEQYF. The DNA for the CDR3 is TGTGCCAGCAGCGCCCACAGGGGATCCGAGCAGTACTTC.

The V call is TRBV7-2, the J call TRBJ2-7, with a tentative D call TRBD1 (5 bases). V was cut by 3 bases and J by 6 bases, with 15 bases left in between. Germline V gene sequence: CDR1 SGHTA, CDR2 FQGNSA. The CDR3 contains 14 residues. This CDR3 is CASSFGDRPFEQYF. In DNA form, the CDR3 reads TGTGCCAGCAGCTTCGGAGACAGACCCTTCGAGCAGTACTTC.

A single count supports this clone. This chain connects TRBV5-1 to TRBJ2-2, with D perhaps TRBD2 (6 bases). CDR1 and CDR2 (germline): SGHRS, YFSETQ. V lost 1 base, J lost 0 bases, and 10 bases lay in between. This CDR3 region has 16 residues. CDR3 in DNA: TGCGCCAGCAGCTTGTTTCCGGGAGCGAACACCGGGGAGCTGTTTTTT. Translating it yields CASSLFPGANTGELFF.

This rearrangement joins TRBV6-1 to TRBJ1-3; D is unresolved. V was clipped by 4 bases and J by 0 bases, with 16 bases between them. This CDR3 has 17 residues. In germline, CDR1 is MNHNS, CDR2 SASEGT. CDR3 protein: CASSASTTARSGNTIYF. The CDR3 region has the DNA TGTGCCAGCAGTGCCTCAACGACGGCCCGCTCTGGAAACACCATATATTTT.

Notes on this clone: Other DNA sequences within the sample encode an identical CDR3. The chain links TRBV5-4 to TRBJ1-5; D is uncertain. The V end was cut by 0 bases, the J end by 2 bases, with 3 bases between. The germline gives CDR1 SGHNT, CDR2 YYREEE (reference sequence). The CDR3 sequence is 13 residues long. This CDR3 is CASSLAGNQPQHF. As DNA, the CDR3 is TGTGCCAGCAGCTTGGCGGGCAATCAGCCCCAGCATTTT.

The CDR3 region is CASTQGESGEKLFF. The DNA of the CDR3 is TGCGCCAGCACCCAGGGGGAGTCGGGTGAAAAACTGTTTTTT. The chain links TRBV5-1 to TRBJ1-4; 7 bases are a match to TRBD1. This CDR3 spans 14 amino acids. Trimming cost V 6 bases and J 7 bases; bases outside gene matches: 9. Germline V gene lookup returns CDR1 SGHRS and CDR2 YFSETQ.

The chain employs TRBV5-1 and TRBJ2-7; a weak D match, TRBD2 (5 bases). The CDR3 sequence is 14 residues long. Germline-derived CDR1 and CDR2 are SGHRS and YFSETQ. Trimming took 0 bases from V and 7 from J, leaving 14 bases between them. The CDR3: CASSLASPTEEQYF. The CDR3 nucleotides read TGCGCCAGCAGCTTGGCTAGCCCCACTGAGGAGCAGTACTTC.